This TCR beta chain was recorded in a study of human T cells and chemical hapten exposure (dated by TCRdb to about 2021). Notes on the research overall: For sensitization, 2% DPC in acetone was applied to a 2 cm by 2 cm area of upper inner arm skin. Patch tests used Finn chambers with 0.01% DPC on the upper back, scored after 6 days by International Contact Dermatitis Research Group standards. Blood samples were taken from patients before sensitization (week 0) and then at 2, 6 and about 24 weeks after DPC sensitization. Patients additionally received weekly therapeutic DPC doses to the scalp throughout the approximately 24-week study period. Blood for TCR sequencing was provided by twenty-nine alopecia patients at one to four time points (pre-sensitization, 2, 6 and 24 weeks). The libraries were sequenced as a pool, and the TCR yield per sample differed mostly because of small variations in library volumes within the pool. The study tracked peripheral blood TCR repertoire changes in vivo during primary and secondary sensitization to the hapten diphenylcyclopropenone (DPC) in alopecia patients. Most of the patients in the cohort were female, and the cohort covered alopecia areata with under or over 50% scalp involvement, alopecia totalis and alopecia universalis. Here is what the overall study found, with its caveats: Repeated subsampling changed both the strength of the expansion versus patch-test correlation and the threshold at which the correlation became significant. DPC sensitization did not change how many TCRs were above 1 in 1000 frequency, and no evidence was found of alterations in global repertoire structure. A positive correlation was found between the number of PT1 expanded TCRs and patch test score, with significance reached at thresholds 8, 16 and 32 but not 4. Because every patient had alopecia, a presumed autoimmune disease, the patients' immune response might differ from that of healthy individuals. Compared with pre-sensitization or healthy control sets, expanded TCRs formed significantly more large CDR3 similarity clusters, which is consistent with antigen-driven responses.

Library preparation employed RACE. This sample was sequenced with a NextSeq 500. During library preparation, unique molecular identifiers were attached to individual cDNA molecules so that TCRs could be counted quantitatively and reproducibly. Both TCR alpha and TCR beta chains were sequenced from each blood RNA sample. Regarding the original processing steps: Samples had a median of 95,638 TCRs, with a range from about 23,224 to 690,600. V, J and CDR3 annotation of the TCR reads was carried out using the Decombinator software suite. For the PS versus PT1 abundance plots, all samples were subsampled to the same number of TCRs (28,000). TCRs were defined as expanded if absent before sensitization and observed at least eight times at the 2-week time point. TCRdb reworked the public reads: Q25 trimming with fastp, MiXCR clone assembly, productive beta chains retained. Under each unique CDR3 protein, matching rows form one entry showing the most common genes and DNA. None of the V and J calls come from the authors' own analysis; TCRdb made them. The sample data list 95,000 to 100,000 distinct CDR3 sequences, and 10% to 12% of these were observed just once. Under 4% of the sample is taken by the ten largest.

This clonotype was seen only a few times. This receptor's antigen is unknown. Qualities for individual bases were not recorded, and no much larger clone is one base off. V lost 6 bases and J lost 5 bases, and the count of bases not matched to a germline gene is 6. The CDR3, cysteine through phenylalanine, is 13 amino acids long. The CDR3 DNA has 39 bases and is translated from base 1. Read against the paper, the sample's time point label means: pre-sensitization, week 0. The sample's treatment or condition label, decoded: therapeutic diphenylcyclopropenone sensitization with weekly scalp DPC. At every patch-test visit, the blood draw took place before the patch test was put on. Patients were considered eligible if aged 18 to 70, diagnosed with alopecia and deemed suitable for DPC therapy, and patients were excluded if pregnant. Total RNA was isolated from unfractionated whole blood collected in Tempus Blood RNA tubes.

Here the chain combines TRBV12-3 or TRBV12-4 and TRBJ2-5, with TRBD2 matching 7 junction bases. This material consisted of whole blood, taken in connection with sensitization to the hapten diphenylcyclopropenone (DPC). The TCR comes from a woman in her sixties with alopecia areata. Some clones in this sample may be carry-over from other donors' samples. The bases read TGTGCCAGCAGCCCAGCGGGGCGGGAGACCCAGTACTTC. This translates into CASSPAGRETQYF.